One sample yielded the 4 T cell receptor beta chains listed below, sequenced in a study of blood T cells in healthy people across ages. Alongside a J-beta primer mix, a sample-barcoded 5' primer served in a second PCR lasting roughly 7 to 11 cycles. TCRdb re-called the 5' RACE reads with MiXCR, one entry per CDR3 protein. The data show hundreds of thousands of distinct CDR3 sequences, around 54% seen once. Specimen: blood. These receptors came from a man in his 60s in good health.

The V and J genes are TRBV7-9 and TRBJ2-5; the D call may be TRBD1 or TRBD2 (5 bases each). The J call could be wrong; TRBJ2-7 is a better fit for the DNA end. Germline lookup yields CDR1 SEHNR and CDR2 FQNEAQ (reference sequence). There are 17 residues in the CDR3. In nucleotides, the CDR3 is TGTGCCAGCAGTACGGGACGGCTACCCGACCTATGGGACGAGCAGTACTTC. Its translation is CASSTGRLPDLWDEQYF.

This clonotype appeared a single time. This sequence joins TRBV28 and TRBJ1-2; no reliable D call. CDR3 length: 12 amino acids. From germline, CDR1 is MDHEN and CDR2 SYDVKM. V dropped 7 bases and J dropped 0 bases, with 6 bases sitting between them. In DNA form, the CDR3 reads TGTGCCAGCATGTTAGCTAACTATGGCTACACCTTC. This gives the protein CASMLANYGYTF.

This chain joins TRBV4-1 and TRBJ2-7; 10 nucleotides align to TRBD2. CDR3 size: 15 residues. In germline, CDR1 is MGHRA, CDR2 YSYEKL. With V trimmed by 6 bases and J by 0 bases, 5 bases remained unmatched. This CDR3 is CASSLAGGPSYEQYF. Here the CDR3 DNA reads TGCGCCAGCAGTTTAGCGGGGGGCCCCTCCTACGAGCAGTACTTC.

The chain employs TRBV14 and TRBJ2-5; 10 bases are shared with TRBD2. This CDR3 contains 15 residues. J gave up 11 bases and V 1 base, and 10 bases lay outside the gene matches. Germline V gene sequence: CDR1 SGHDN, CDR2 FVKESK. In DNA form, the CDR3 reads TGTGCCAGCAGCCAAGGGGTAGCGGGGGGTGACGTGCAGTACTTC. Protein sequence: CASSQGVAGGDVQYF.